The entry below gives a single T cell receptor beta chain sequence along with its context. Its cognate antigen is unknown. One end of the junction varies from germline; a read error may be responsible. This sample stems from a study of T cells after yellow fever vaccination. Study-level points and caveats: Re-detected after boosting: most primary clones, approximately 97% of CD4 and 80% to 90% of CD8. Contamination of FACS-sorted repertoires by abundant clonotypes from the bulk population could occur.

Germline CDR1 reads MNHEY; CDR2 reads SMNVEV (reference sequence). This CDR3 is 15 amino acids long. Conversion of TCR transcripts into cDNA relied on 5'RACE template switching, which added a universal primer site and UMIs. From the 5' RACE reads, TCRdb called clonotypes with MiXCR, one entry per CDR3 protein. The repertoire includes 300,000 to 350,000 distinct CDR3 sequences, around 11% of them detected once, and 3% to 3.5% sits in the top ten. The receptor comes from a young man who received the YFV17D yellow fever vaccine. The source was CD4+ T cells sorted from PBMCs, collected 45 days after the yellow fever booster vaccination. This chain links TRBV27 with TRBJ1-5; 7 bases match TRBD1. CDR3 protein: CTSTSPRQGDQPQHF. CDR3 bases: TGCACCAGCACCTCCCCCAGACAGGGTGATCAGCCCCAGCATTTT.